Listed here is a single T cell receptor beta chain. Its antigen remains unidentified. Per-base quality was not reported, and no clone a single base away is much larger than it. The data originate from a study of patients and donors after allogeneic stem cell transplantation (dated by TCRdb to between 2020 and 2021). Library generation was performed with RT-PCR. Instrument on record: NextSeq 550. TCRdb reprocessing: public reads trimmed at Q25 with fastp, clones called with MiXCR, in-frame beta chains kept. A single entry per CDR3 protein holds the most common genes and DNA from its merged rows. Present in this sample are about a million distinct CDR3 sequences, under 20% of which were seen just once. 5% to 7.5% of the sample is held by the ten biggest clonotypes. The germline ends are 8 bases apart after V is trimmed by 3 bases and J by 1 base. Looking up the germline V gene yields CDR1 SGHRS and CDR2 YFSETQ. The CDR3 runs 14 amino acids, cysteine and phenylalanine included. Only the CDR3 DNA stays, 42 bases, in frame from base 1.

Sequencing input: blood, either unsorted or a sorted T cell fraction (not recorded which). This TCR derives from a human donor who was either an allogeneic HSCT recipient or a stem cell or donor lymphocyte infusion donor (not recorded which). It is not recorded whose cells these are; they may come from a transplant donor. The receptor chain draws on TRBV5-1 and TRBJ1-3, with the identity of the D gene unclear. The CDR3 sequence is CASSSGASGNTIYF. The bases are TGCGCCAGCAGCTCGGGTGCATCTGGAAACACCATATATTTT.